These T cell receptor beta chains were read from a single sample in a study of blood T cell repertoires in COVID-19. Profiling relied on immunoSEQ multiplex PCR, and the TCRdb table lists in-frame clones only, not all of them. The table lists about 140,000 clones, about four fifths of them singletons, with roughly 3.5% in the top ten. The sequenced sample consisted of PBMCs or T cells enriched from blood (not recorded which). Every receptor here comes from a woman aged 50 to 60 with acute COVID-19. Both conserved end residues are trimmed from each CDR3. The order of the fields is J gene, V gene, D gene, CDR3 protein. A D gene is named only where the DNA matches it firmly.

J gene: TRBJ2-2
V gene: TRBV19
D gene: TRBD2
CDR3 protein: ASRPLAGPNTGELF

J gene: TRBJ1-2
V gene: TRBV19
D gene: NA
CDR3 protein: ASSSRSWFGGYT

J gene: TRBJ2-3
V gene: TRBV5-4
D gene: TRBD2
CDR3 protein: ASSLVGGDTQY

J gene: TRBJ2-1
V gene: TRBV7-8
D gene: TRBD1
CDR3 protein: ASSSEDRGLDEQF

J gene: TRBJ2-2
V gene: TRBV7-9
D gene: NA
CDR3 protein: ASRKAPSRLNTGELF

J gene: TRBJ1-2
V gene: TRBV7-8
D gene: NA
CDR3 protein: ASSQPGGGDYGYT

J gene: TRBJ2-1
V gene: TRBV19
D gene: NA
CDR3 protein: ASSQRGQYNEQF

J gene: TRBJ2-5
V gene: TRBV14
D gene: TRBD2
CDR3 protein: ASSQLAGRETQY

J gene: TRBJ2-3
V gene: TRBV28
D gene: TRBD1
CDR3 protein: ASSPNRGRSTDTQY

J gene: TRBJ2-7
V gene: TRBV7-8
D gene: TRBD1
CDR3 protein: ASSLIGTGYYEQY

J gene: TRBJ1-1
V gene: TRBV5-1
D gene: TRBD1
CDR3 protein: ASRGTVNTEAF

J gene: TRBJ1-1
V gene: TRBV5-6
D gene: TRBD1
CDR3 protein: ASSPDRGYKDTEAF

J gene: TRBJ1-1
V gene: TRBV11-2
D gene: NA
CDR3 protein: ASSLAENTEAF

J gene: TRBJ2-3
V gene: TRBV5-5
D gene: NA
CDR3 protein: ASSLGTGRGIGTQY

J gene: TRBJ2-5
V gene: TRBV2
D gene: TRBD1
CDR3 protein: ASSGTGGETQY

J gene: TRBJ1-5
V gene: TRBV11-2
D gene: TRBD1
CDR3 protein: ASSLTGGQPQH

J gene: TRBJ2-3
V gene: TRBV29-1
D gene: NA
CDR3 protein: SVDGGTDTQY

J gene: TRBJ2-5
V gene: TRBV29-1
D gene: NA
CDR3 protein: SVVVGMPGGKQETQY

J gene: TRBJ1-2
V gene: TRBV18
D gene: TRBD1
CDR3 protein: ASSTGQGRSYT

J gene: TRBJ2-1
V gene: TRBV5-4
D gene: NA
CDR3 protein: ASSFVAGIRNEQF